These 8 T cell receptor beta chains originate from one sample sequenced in a study of CD8+ T cells in alopecia areata. In each case, RNA was isolated and then reverse transcribed into cDNA as the sequencing template. Sequencing used immunoSEQ multiplex PCR; TCRdb keeps in-frame clones, though not all of them. Sampling found about 110,000 clones, none seen once. The specimen sequenced was lesional skin. These receptors were obtained from a C3H/HeJ mouse with alopecia areata. As its MHC haplotype, the strain has H2-k.

On this clone: Mouse names are used for the genes. The read falls 4 residues short of the CDR3 end, and the missing part is taken from the germline J gene. The V and J genes are TRBV19 and TRBJ2-3; 14 positions match TRBD2. The CDR3 spans 18 residues. Trimming took 6 bases from V and 0 from J; bases not matched to a gene: 9. Germline V CDR1 and CDR2: FNHDT, SITEND (reference sequence). The DNA read from the CDR3 is TGTGCCAGCATCCGGGACTGGGGGGGCCTGATTAGTGCAGAA. This codes for CASIRDWGGLISAE. The CDR3 as a whole reads CASIRDWGGLISAETLYF.

This clone was detected a few times. Gene names are the mouse ones. The read is 4 residues too short to cover the CDR3 end, so that end is filled in from the germline J gene. The rearrangement uses TRBV13-3 and TRBJ2-7; TRBD2 aligns across 7 bases. Germline CDR1 is NNHDY and CDR2 is SYVADS. CDR3 length: 13 residues. Trimming took 5 bases from V and 3 from J; bases not matched to a gene: 5. CDR3 protein: CASRWGVDYEQYF. The covered CDR3 bases are TGTGCCAGCAGATGGGGGGTAGACTAT.

This clone was seen more than once but under ten times. Mouse gene names and germline throughout. The read stops 4 residues short of the end of the CDR3; the missing end is completed from the germline J gene. V and J are TRBV12-1 and TRBJ2-1; 11 positions agree with TRBD2. Trimming at V came to 0 bases and at J to 5 bases, leaving 2 bases not matched to a gene. Looked up from germline, CDR1 is SGHSN and CDR2 is HYEKVE. CDR3 length equals 15 residues. CDR3 amino acids: CASSLWTGGNAEQFF. The covered CDR3 bases are TGTGCCAGCTCTCTCTGGACTGGGGGGAATGCT.

This clone was detected many times. The genes are named according to mouse. The observed sequence ends 4 residues before the CDR3 terminus, with the missing tail filled in from the germline J gene. The genes are TRBV1 and TRBJ2-1; maybe TRBD2 (5 bases). Germline V gene data show CDR1 as NSQYPW and CDR2 as LRSPGD (reference sequence). The CDR3 contains 15 residues. Trimming removed 0 bases at V and 3 bases at J, with 9 bases between. The DNA read from the CDR3 is TGCACCTGCAGTGCAGATACCTGGGCCTATGCT. Translating it yields CTCSADTWAYA. The full CDR3 protein is CTCSADTWAYAEQFF.

This clone appeared a few times. Gene names are mouse gene names. The read falls 4 residues short of the CDR3 end, and the missing part is taken from the germline J gene. The chain links TRBV13-3 to TRBJ2-5, with 10 bases matching TRBD2. The CDR3 is made up of 15 amino acids. Germline V gene sequence: CDR1 NNHDY, CDR2 SYVADS. The CDR3 spells CASSSDWGVKDTQYF. The sequenced CDR3 bases are TGTGCCAGCAGCTCTGACTGGGGGGTGAAAGAC.

This clone appeared a few times. Mouse names are used for the genes. The read gets to within 4 residues of the CDR3 end, and the germline J gene fills in the rest. The chain recombines TRBV13-3 with TRBJ2-4, with 7 bases that match TRBD2. The length of the CDR3 is 15 residues. V lost 3 bases and J lost 1; bases outside the gene matches: 5. Germline assignment: CDR1 NNHDY and CDR2 SYVADS. This chain's CDR3 is CASSALGLGQNTLYF. Partial CDR3 DNA: TGTGCCAGCAGTGCCCTTGGACTGGGTCAAAAC.

This clone turned up a few times. The protein listed by TCRdb differs at residue 9 from the translated DNA, so the DNA translation is shown. All gene names here are mouse names. The read stops 3 residues short of the end of the CDR3; the missing end is completed from the germline J gene. The rearrangement uses TRBV31 and TRBJ1-6; TRBD1 is a possible D gene (6 bases). TRBJ1-6 carries the ORF label, with uncertain function. The V end lost 5 bases, the J end lost 5 bases, and 7 bases lay between the germline ends. Germline CDR1 and CDR2: GKSSPN and SITVG. CDR3 length equals 12 residues. The CDR3 sequence is CAWGQNNSPLYF. CDR3 DNA, as far as it was read: TGTGCCTGGGGACAGAATAATTCGCCC.

Remarks on this clone: Germline and genes here are mouse. The CDR3 is cut off 4 residues early in the read; its end comes from the germline J gene. The chain links TRBV19 to TRBJ2-3; 9 nucleotides agree with TRBD1. This CDR3 comprises 16 residues. Per the germline V gene, CDR1 is FNHDT and CDR2 is SITEND (reference sequence). V was pared by 2 bases and J by 1 base, with 5 bases of the junction left unmatched. The CDR3: CASSIGDRDGAETLYF. The DNA read from the CDR3 is TGTGCCAGCAGTATTGGGGACAGGGATGGTGCAGAA. The complete variable domain, with remaining parts taken from reference TRBV19 and TRBJ2-3, reads GGIITQTPKFLIGQEGQKLTLKCQQNFNHDTMYWYRQDSGKGLRLIYYSITENDLQKGDLSEGYDASREKKSSFSLTVTSAQKNEMAVFLCASSIGDRDGAETLYFGSGTRLTVL.